This T cell receptor (beta chain) was sequenced for a study of identical twins. This clonotype was seen more than once but under ten times. Each CDR3 protein gets one entry after TCRdb re-called the 5' RACE reads with MiXCR. This table holds roughly 230,000 distinct CDR3 sequences, about 8.3% found once. These data were also reused for a study on yellow fever vaccine responses in identical twins.

The receptor comes from a woman aged 18-35 years in good health. Sequenced input: CD8+ T cells sorted from blood.

The CDR3, as DNA: TGCAGTGCTAGGGCCCCGGGACAGAGCTCTGGGGCCAACGTCCTGACTTTC. It translates to CSARAPGQSSGANVLTF. This sequence joins TRBV20-1 and TRBJ2-6; 7 bases line up with TRBD1. The CDR3 contains 17 residues. The germline V gene has CDR1 DFQATT and CDR2 SNEGSKA (reference sequence). Trimming took 3 bases from V and 0 from J; bases not matched to a gene: 8.